One TCR beta chain is described in this entry. Its specificity is unknown. The sample belongs to a study of STAT5B mutations in CD4+ large granular lymphocyte leukemia. Repertoires were generated with immunoSEQ multiplex PCR, while TCRdb's copy carries only in-frame clones and drops some. This sample carries 20,000 to 25,000 clones, roughly 83% of them seen once, and the ten largest clones take 0.4% to 0.45%. Germline-derived CDR1 and CDR2 are SGHNT and YYREEE (reference sequence). The germline V and J ends were trimmed by 5 bases and 1 base, with 12 bases remaining between them. This CDR3 comprises 14 residues. Study-wide results and limits: 8/27 top patient clones versus 2/35 control clones were TRBV06-family.

The rearrangement uses TRBV5-4 and TRBJ2-5; D may be TRBD2 (5 bases). The receptor's source is a human donor in good health. Source material: CD4+ T cells from blood buffy coats. CDR3 protein: CASRQVGVQETQYF. CDR3 nucleotide sequence: TGTGCCAGCAGACAAGTCGGGGTCCAAGAGACCCAGTACTTC.